The 17 T cell receptor beta chains given below trace back to one sample, sequenced in a study of T cell changes during pregnancy in multiple sclerosis. TCRdb's copy holds only in-frame clones and misses some; the assay was immunoSEQ multiplex PCR. Among 90,000 or so clones listed, 90% to 95% were seen once. The sample here was PBMCs, taken in the first trimester of pregnancy. All receptors derive from a female donor in good health, serving as a control in a pregnancy study. Some clones in this sample may be carry-over from other donors' samples.

J is TRBJ1-5 and V is TRBV4-3, with D possibly matching TRBD1 (6 bases). The CDR3 spans 16 residues. CDR1 is LGHNA, CDR2 YSLEER, per germline. Trimming cost V 1 base and J 1 base, with 11 bases left between them. CDR3 in DNA: TGCGCCAGCAGCCAAGTCTGGCAGGGGAGCAATCAGCCCCAGCATTTT. This translates into CASSQVWQGSNQPQHF.

The rearrangement links TRBV5-5 to TRBJ2-5; possible D gene TRBD1, 8 bases. Deletions cut 4 bases from V and 3 bases from J, with 22 bases between. Germline lookup yields CDR1 SGHKS and CDR2 YYEKEE (reference sequence). The CDR3 spans 17 residues. CDR3 residues: CASSGVPRQGREETQYF. The DNA for the CDR3 is TGTGCCAGCAGCGGAGTCCCGAGACAGGGGAGGGAAGAGACCCAGTACTTC.

The chain combines TRBV6-5 with TRBJ2-2, with no clear D. The CDR3 is 13 residues long. The germline V gene encodes CDR1 MNHEY and CDR2 SVGAGI. V was clipped by 2 bases and J by 6 bases, with 7 bases between them. In DNA, the CDR3 is TGTGCCAGCAGTTACCGTTTTCCCGGGGAGCTGTTTTTT. Residues: CASSYRFPGELFF.

This clone appeared once. V gene TRBV15 combines with J gene TRBJ2-1; 12 bases fit TRBD2. CDR1 and CDR2 (germline): LNHNV, YYDKDF (reference sequence). V was pared by 1 base and J by 5 bases, with 9 bases of the junction left unmatched. The CDR3 is 18 residues long. The CDR3, as DNA: TGTGCCACCAGCAGAGGTCACCTAACTAGCGGGGGGCACAATGAGCAGTTCTTC. This encodes CATSRGHLTSGGHNEQFF.

The chain uses TRBV28 and TRBJ2-5; 16 bases line up with TRBD2. The CDR3 is made up of 15 amino acids. With V trimmed by 7 bases and J by 5 bases, 4 bases remained unmatched. CDR1 and CDR2 from the germline V gene are MDHEN and SYDVKM. CDR3 in amino acids: CASIGTSGGVETQYF. CDR3 DNA sequence: TGTGCCAGCATCGGGACTAGCGGGGGGGTGGAGACCCAGTACTTC.

As regards this clone: Different DNA sequences within this sample yield the same CDR3. The chain has TRBV28 and TRBJ2-1; 14 bases map to TRBD2. CDR1 is MDHEN and CDR2 is SYDVKM in the germline V gene. The trim removed 8 bases at V and 4 bases at J, leaving 1 base unmatched. This CDR3 comprises 14 residues. The CDR3 reads CASRTSGGYNEQFF. CDR3 nucleotide sequence: TGTGCCAGCCGGACTAGCGGGGGGTACAATGAGCAGTTCTTC.

In this sample, this clone turned up a few times. The chain has TRBV9 and TRBJ1-1; maybe TRBD1 (5 bases). The CDR3 contains 14 residues. Trimming left V 3 bases short and J 2 bases short, with 11 bases between. Germline lookup yields CDR1 SGDLS and CDR2 YYNGEE. CDR3 coding DNA: TGTGCCAGCAGCGAAGGACACATCAACACTGAAGCTTTCTTT. Residues: CASSEGHINTEAFF.

The chain combines TRBV6-1 with TRBJ1-2, with 8 bases that match TRBD1. The J segment lost 5 bases and the V segment lost 5 bases, leaving 4 bases of the junction unmatched. The CDR3 has 13 amino acids. Germline values: CDR1 MNHNS, CDR2 SASEGT. The CDR3 DNA follows: TGTGCCAGCAGTTTGGACAGGGCTTATGGCTACACCTTC. Translated, it gives CASSLDRAYGYTF.

The chain carries TRBV6-4 and TRBJ1-1, with D hard to call. CDR3 length: 15 residues. V was trimmed by 0 bases and J by 4 bases, leaving 12 bases between them. Germline loops: CDR1 MRHNA, CDR2 SNTAGT. Here the CDR3 DNA reads TGTGCCAGCAGTGACTCGGCAGGTCCCTTCACTGAAGCTTTCTTT. As protein: CASSDSAGPFTEAFF.

This clone was observed once. This chain joins TRBV4-3 and TRBJ2-1; unclear D gene. V dropped 5 bases and J dropped 5 bases, with 13 bases sitting between them. Germline V CDR1 and CDR2: LGHNA, YSLEER. The CDR3 sequence is 14 residues long. CDR3 sequence (DNA): TGCGCCAGCAGCTACACCGCCCTCAACAATGAGCAGTTCTTC. Its translation is CASSYTALNNEQFF.

This rearrangement joins TRBV27 to TRBJ1-5; no firm D call. CDR3 length equals 15 residues. The V gene lost 4 bases and the J gene lost 4 bases, with 14 bases spanning the gap. Germline V gene data show CDR1 as MNHEY and CDR2 as SMNVEV (reference sequence). The CDR3, as DNA: TGTGCCAGCAGTTCTCGGTCGGGTCAAAATCAGCCCCAGCATTTT. This translates into CASSSRSGQNQPQHF.

In its sample, this clone was seen once. The chain couples TRBV6-6 to TRBJ1-6; D is perhaps TRBD1 (5 bases). In germline, CDR1 is MNHNY, CDR2 SVGAGI (reference sequence). The CDR3 is 16 amino acids. Deletions cut 5 bases from V and 6 bases from J, with 17 bases between. For the CDR3, the DNA is TGTGCCAGCAGTACTTACACCCGACAGAGTAATTCACCCCTCCACTTT. It specifies CASSTYTRQSNSPLHF.

This clone was detected only once. V usage is TRBV28 and J usage is TRBJ2-1, with 9 bases matching TRBD1. The CDR3 loop spans 17 amino acids. V lost 5 bases, J lost 10 bases, and 18 bases stayed unmatched. The V gene's germline CDR1 is MDHEN and CDR2 SYDVKM. The CDR3 region has the DNA TGTGCCAGCAGTGGAACTAGAACAGGGGGCCGAGTGGGAGAGCAGTTCTTC. Its protein is CASSGTRTGGRVGEQFF.

This chain links TRBV19 with TRBJ2-3; tentatively, D is TRBD2 (6 bases). The germline gives CDR1 LNHDA, CDR2 SQIVND (reference sequence). V dropped 7 bases and J dropped 3 bases, with 11 bases sitting between them. CDR3 length: 13 amino acids. The CDR3 region has the DNA TGTGCCAGTACCCCGACTAGAACAGATACGCAGTATTTT. Translation: CASTPTRTDTQYF.

This clone was observed a single time. The chain carries TRBV6-1 and TRBJ2-3; D is perhaps TRBD2 (6 bases). Trimming left V 4 bases short and J 0 bases short, with 23 bases between. The CDR3 has 19 residues. Per the germline V gene, CDR1 is MNHNS and CDR2 is SASEGT. The CDR3 protein is CASSGEAGLYFSSTDTQYF. CDR3 coding DNA: TGTGCCAGCAGTGGGGAGGCAGGGCTCTATTTTTCTAGCACAGATACGCAGTATTTT.

In its sample, this clone was seen once. The chain combines TRBV29-1 with TRBJ2-7; TRBD1 matches 9 bases. The CDR3 is made up of 12 amino acids. The germline V gene has CDR1 SQVTM and CDR2 ANQGSEA. Trimming removed 7 bases from V and 2 bases from J; junction bases left unmatched: 3. CDR3 sequence reads: CSGGQGTYEQYF. The CDR3, as DNA: TGCAGCGGGGGACAGGGAACCTACGAGCAGTACTTC.

This chain joins TRBV25-1 and TRBJ2-1; 8 nucleotides match TRBD1. From germline, CDR1 is MGHDK and CDR2 SYGVNS. Unmatched junction bases numbered 15, after V lost 5 bases and J lost 9 bases. The CDR3 has 16 residues. In nucleotides, the CDR3 is TGTGCCAGCAGTTCTTGGACAGGGTCGGGGATGGTTGAGCAGTTCTTC. Amino acid sequence: CASSSWTGSGMVEQFF.